What follows is one T cell receptor beta chain and its context. These data belong to a study of T cells in localized non-small cell lung cancer. The CDR3 runs 15 residues. Unmatched junction bases numbered 4, after V lost 3 bases and J lost 9 bases. The germline V gene has CDR1 LNHDA and CDR2 SQIVND (reference sequence). Assay used: immunoSEQ multiplex PCR; TCRdb lists only in-frame clones, some missing. The table shows 6,500 to 9,000 clones, with 50% occurring only once. The TCR was taken from an older female donor with stage I lung adenocarcinoma. This sequence joins TRBV19 and TRBJ2-1, with TRBD2 identical over 14 bases. The sequencing here drew on lymph node tissue, taken before any cancer treatment. CDR3 amino acids: CASSMTTSGGVEQFF. For the CDR3, the DNA is TGTGCCAGTAGTATGACGACTAGCGGGGGGGTTGAGCAGTTCTTC. The full variable domain, rest sourced from reference TRBV19 and TRBJ2-1, is DGGITQSPKYLFRKEGQNVTLSCEQNLNHDAMYWYRQDPGQGLRLIYYSQIVNDFQKGDIAEGYSVSREKKESFPLTVTSAQKNPTAFYLCASSMTTSGGVEQFFGPGTRLTVL.